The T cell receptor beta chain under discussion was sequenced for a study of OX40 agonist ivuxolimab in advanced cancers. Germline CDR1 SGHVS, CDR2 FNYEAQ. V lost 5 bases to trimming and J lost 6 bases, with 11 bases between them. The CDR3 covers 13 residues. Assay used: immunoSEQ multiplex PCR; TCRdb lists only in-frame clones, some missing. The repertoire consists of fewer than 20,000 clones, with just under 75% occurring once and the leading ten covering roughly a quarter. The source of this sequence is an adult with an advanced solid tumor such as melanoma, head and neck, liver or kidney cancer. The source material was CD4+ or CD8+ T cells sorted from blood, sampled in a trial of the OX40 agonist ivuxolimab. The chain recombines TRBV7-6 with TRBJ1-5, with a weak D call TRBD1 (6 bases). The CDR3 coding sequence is TGTGCCAGCAGCGTAGGGGGGTTTCAGCCCCAGCATTTT. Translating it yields CASSVGGFQPQHF.